Listed here are 4 T cell receptor beta chains from one sample, sequenced in a study of blood T cell repertoires in COVID-19. Libraries were prepared by immunoSEQ multiplex PCR; TCRdb keeps only in-frame clonotypes and omits some of them. Of approximately 210,000 clones listed, approximately 90% are singletons. The sample consisted of peripheral blood. These TCRs come from a human donor in a cohort sampled during active COVID-19.

The chain links TRBV7-8 to TRBJ2-5, with D maybe TRBD1 (5 bases). Trimming shortened V by 0 bases and J by 5 bases, and 13 bases separated the two germline ends. Germline values: CDR1 SGHVS, CDR2 FQNEAQ. CDR3 length: 15 amino acids. DNA of the CDR3: TGTGCCAGCAGCTTAGCGGTACAGGTCGTCGAGACCCAGTACTTC. Translated: CASSLAVQVVETQYF.

The chain recombines TRBV9 with TRBJ1-3, with D unclear. Germline CDR1 SGDLS, CDR2 YYNGEE. V lost 3 bases and J lost 0, with 19 bases in between. This CDR3 comprises 18 residues. CDR3 nucleotide sequence: TGTGCCAGCAGCGCTCGCAATCTTGGGAGCAGCTCTGGAAACACCATATATTTT. Translated: CASSARNLGSSSGNTIYF.

This chain's CDR3 is CATSDGDRNGYTF. DNA for the CDR3: TGTGCCACCAGTGATGGGGACAGAAATGGCTACACCTTC. The V call is TRBV24-1, the J call TRBJ1-2, with TRBD1 identical over 7 bases. Trimming removed 3 bases from V and 6 bases from J; junction bases left unmatched: 3. Germline V gene sequence: CDR1 KGHDR, CDR2 SFDVKD. CDR3 length equals 13 residues.

The chain couples TRBV5-4 to TRBJ2-7; 7 nucleotides line up with TRBD1. The trim removed 5 bases at V and 0 bases at J, leaving 5 bases unmatched. There are 14 residues in the CDR3. CDR1 and CDR2 (germline): SGHNT, YYREEE (reference sequence). The CDR3 reads CASSPTGDSYEQYF. The CDR3 DNA reads TGTGCCAGCAGTCCTACAGGGGACTCCTACGAGCAGTACTTC.